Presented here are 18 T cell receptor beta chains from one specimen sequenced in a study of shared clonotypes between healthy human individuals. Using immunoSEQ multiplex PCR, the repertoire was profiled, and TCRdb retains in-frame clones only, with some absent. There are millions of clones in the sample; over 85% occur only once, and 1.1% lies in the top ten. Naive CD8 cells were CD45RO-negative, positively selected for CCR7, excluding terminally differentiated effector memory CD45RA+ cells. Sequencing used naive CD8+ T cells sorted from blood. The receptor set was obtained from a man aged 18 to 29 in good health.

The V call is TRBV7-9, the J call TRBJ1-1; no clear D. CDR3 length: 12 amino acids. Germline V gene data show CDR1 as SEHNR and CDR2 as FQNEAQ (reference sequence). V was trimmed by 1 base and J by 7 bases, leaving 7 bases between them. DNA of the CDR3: TGTGCCAGCAGCTTAGGAGATTTTGAAGCTTTCTTT. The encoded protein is CASSLGDFEAFF.

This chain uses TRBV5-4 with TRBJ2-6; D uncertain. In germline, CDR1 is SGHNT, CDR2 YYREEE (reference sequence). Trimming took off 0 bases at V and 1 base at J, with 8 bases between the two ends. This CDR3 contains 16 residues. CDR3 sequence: CASSLDVLSGANVLTF. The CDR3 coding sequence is TGTGCCAGCAGCTTGGATGTACTGTCTGGGGCCAACGTCCTGACTTTC.

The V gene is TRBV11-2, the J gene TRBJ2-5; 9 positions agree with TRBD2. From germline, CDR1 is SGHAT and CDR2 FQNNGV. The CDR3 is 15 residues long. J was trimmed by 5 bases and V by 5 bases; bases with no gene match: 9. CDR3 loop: CASSPPRGGVETQYF. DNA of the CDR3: TGTGCCAGCAGCCCCCCGCGCGGGGGGGTGGAGACCCAGTACTTC.

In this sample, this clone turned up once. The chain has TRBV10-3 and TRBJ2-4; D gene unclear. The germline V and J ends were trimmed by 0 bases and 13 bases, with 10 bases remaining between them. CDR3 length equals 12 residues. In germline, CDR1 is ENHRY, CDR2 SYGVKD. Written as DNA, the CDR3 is TGTGCCATCAGTGAGTCGACGGTAGAACAGTACTTC. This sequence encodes CAISESTVEQYF.

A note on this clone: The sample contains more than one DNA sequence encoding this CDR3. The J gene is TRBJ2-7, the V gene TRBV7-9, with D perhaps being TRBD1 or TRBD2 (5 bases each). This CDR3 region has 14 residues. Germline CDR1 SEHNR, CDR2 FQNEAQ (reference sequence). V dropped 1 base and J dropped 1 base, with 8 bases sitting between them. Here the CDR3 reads CASSLVGGSYEQYF. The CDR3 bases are TGTGCCAGCAGCTTAGTTGGGGGATCCTACGAGCAGTACTTC.

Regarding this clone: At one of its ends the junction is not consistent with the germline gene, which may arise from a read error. The CDR3 region is CASSLAGLAGANF. The CDR3 DNA reads as TGTGCCAGCAGCTTAGCGGGGCTAGCGGGAGCGAACTTC. The chain combines TRBV7-8 with TRBJ2-7; 10 bases line up with TRBD2. The CDR3 totals 13 residues. Germline assignment: CDR1 SGHVS and CDR2 FQNEAQ.

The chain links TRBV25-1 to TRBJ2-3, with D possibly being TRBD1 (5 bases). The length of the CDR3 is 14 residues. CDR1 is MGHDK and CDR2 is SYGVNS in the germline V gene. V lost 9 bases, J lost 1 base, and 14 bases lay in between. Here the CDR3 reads CASDPSQGTDTQYF. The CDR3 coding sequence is TGTGCCAGTGACCCCTCACAGGGCACAGATACGCAGTATTTT. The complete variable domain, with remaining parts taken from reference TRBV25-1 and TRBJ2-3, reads EADIYQTPRYLVIGTGKKITLECSQTMGHDKMYWYQQDPGMELHLIHYSYGVNSTEKGDLSSESTVSRIRTEHFPLTLESARPSHTSQYLCASDPSQGTDTQYFGPGTRLTVL.

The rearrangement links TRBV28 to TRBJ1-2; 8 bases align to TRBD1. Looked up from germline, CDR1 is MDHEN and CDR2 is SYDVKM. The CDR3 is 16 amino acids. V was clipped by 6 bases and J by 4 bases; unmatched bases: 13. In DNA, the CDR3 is TGTGCCAGCAGAGAATCCGGGACAGGTGTACTCTATGGCTACACCTTC. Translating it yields CASRESGTGVLYGYTF.

This CDR3 is CASTPRRVNTEAFF. In DNA form, the CDR3 reads TGTGCCAGCACCCCACGGCGGGTAAACACTGAAGCTTTCTTT. The chain uses TRBV28 and TRBJ1-1; D unclear. CDR1 is MDHEN, CDR2 SYDVKM, per germline. The CDR3 loop spans 14 amino acids. V lost 7 bases and J 2 bases, leaving 14 bases between the germline ends.

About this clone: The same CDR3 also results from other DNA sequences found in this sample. CDR3 in DNA: TGTGCCAGCAGCTTCAGGGACTCCTACGAGCAGTACTTC. This sequence encodes CASSFRDSYEQYF. The chain uses TRBV11-2 and TRBJ2-7; D is possibly TRBD1 (5 bases). Germline V gene lookup returns CDR1 SGHAT and CDR2 FQNNGV. Between the trimmed V and J ends, which lost 3 bases and 0 bases, there was a span of 6 bases. This CDR3 is built from 13 residues.

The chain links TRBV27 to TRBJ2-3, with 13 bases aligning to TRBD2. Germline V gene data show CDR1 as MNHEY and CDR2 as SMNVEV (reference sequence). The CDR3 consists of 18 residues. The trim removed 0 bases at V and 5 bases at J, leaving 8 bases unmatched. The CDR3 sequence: CASSLSSGTSGVGDTQYF. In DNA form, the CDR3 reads TGTGCCAGCAGTTTATCTAGTGGGACTAGCGGGGTGGGAGATACGCAGTATTTT.

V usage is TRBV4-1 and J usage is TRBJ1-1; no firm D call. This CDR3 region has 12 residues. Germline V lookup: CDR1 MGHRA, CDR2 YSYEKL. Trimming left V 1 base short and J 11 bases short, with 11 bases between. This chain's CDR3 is CASSQVVGGAFF. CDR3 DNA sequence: TGCGCCAGCAGCCAAGTTGTCGGAGGGGCTTTCTTT.

In DNA form, the CDR3 reads TGTGCCAGCAGTTACGAGGGATTAGGCACTGAAGCTTTCTTT. It codes for CASSYEGLGTEAFF. The chain recombines TRBV6-6 with TRBJ1-1; D not certain. From germline, CDR1 is MNHNY and CDR2 SVGAGI (reference sequence). V was shortened by 2 bases and J by 4 bases, with 11 bases between the two germline ends. The length of the CDR3 is 14 residues.

The CDR3, as DNA: TGCGCCAGCAGCTTGTTGGATACGGGGTCGGGCTACACCTTC. It is translated as CASSLLDTGSGYTF. The J gene is TRBJ1-2, the V gene TRBV5-1; D remains unclear. Per the germline V gene, CDR1 is SGHRS and CDR2 is YFSETQ. The germline V and J ends were trimmed by 1 base and 8 bases, with 15 bases remaining between them. The CDR3 loop spans 14 amino acids.

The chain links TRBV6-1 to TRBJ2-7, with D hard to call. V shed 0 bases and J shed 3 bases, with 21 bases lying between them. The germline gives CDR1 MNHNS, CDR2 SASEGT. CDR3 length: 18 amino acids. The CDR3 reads CASSEALHLRLSRYEQYF. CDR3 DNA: TGTGCCAGCAGTGAAGCGCTTCACTTACGGTTATCTCGCTACGAGCAGTACTTC.

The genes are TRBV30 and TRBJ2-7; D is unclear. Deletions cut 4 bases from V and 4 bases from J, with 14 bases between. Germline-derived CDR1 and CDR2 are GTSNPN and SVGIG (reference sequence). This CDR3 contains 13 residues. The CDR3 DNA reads TGTGCCTGGAACCAACCCTTGGCGTACGAGCAGTACTTC. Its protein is CAWNQPLAYEQYF.

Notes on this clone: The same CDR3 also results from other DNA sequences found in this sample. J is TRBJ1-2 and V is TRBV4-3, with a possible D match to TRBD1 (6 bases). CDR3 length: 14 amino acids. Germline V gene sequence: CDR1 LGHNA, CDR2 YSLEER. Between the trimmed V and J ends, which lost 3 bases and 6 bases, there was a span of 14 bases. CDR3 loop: CASSQARGADGYTF. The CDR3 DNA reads TGCGCCAGCAGCCAGGCTAGGGGGGCGGATGGCTACACCTTC.

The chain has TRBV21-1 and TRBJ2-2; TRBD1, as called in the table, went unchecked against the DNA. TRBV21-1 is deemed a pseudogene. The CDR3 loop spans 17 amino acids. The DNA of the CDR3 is TGTGCCAGCAGCAAATTTGGGGACAGGGTATGTTCCGGGGAGCTGTTTTTT. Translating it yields CASSKFGDRVCSGELFF.